These T cell receptor beta chains were read from a single sample in a study of blood T cell repertoires in COVID-19. The assay was immunoSEQ multiplex PCR, and TCRdb's table has in-frame clones only and misses some. The table has 70,000 or so clones, about 68% seen once. Sequencing was performed on peripheral blood. These receptors all come from a woman in her seventies with acute or convalescent COVID-19. CDR3s include the opening cysteine and the closing phenylalanine or tryptophan. A D gene is named only where the DNA matches it firmly. A clone size is listed for some rows: how often the clone was seen (once, few, many), or a class if it is expanded.

clone size	V gene	D gene	J gene	CDR3 DNA	CDR3 protein
NA	TRBV3-1/TRBV3-2	TRBD1	TRBJ2-7	TGTGCCAGCAGCCAACCGGGACAGGGTTCACGGCAGTACTTC	CASSQPGQGSRQYF
NA	TRBV7-9	NA	TRBJ1-5	TGTGCCAGCAGCTTAGGTATGGGCGGGCAGCCCCAGCATTTT	CASSLGMGGQPQHF
once	TRBV7-9	NA	TRBJ2-2	TGTGCCAGCAGCTGGACTATAACCACCGGGGAGCTGTTTTTT	CASSWTITTGELFF
NA	TRBV12-5	TRBD1	TRBJ2-1	TGTGCTAGTGGTAGAACAGGGGGATTCTCACAGTTCTTC	CASGRTGGFSQFF
NA	TRBV29-1	NA	TRBJ2-7	TGCAGCGTTGGGGAGACGACCTACGAGCAGTACTTC	CSVGETTYEQYF
NA	TRBV27	TRBD2	TRBJ2-1	TGTGCCAGCAGTTTAAAATATAGAGGACTAGCGGCTTACAATGAGCAGTTCTTC	CASSLKYRGLAAYNEQFF
NA	TRBV18	NA	TRBJ2-5	TGTGCCAGCTCACCATCGGGGGAGACCCAGTACTTC	CASSPSGETQYF
NA	TRBV4-1	NA	TRBJ1-1	TGCGCCAGCAGCCAAGAAATGGTCCTTCTCGGAGCTTTCTTT	CASSQEMVLLGAFF
NA	TRBV6-2/TRBV6-3	TRBD1	TRBJ1-5	TGTGCCAGCAGTTACGGGGACAGGGGAGGCAATCAGCCCCAGCATTTT	CASSYGDRGGNQPQHF
NA	TRBV6-1	NA	TRBJ2-7	TGTGCCAGCAGTGAAAACAGGTACCACGAGCAGTACTTC	CASSENRYHEQYF
NA	TRBV5-6	NA	TRBJ2-7	TGTGCCAGCAGCTTGGCGGGGTTATCCTACGAGCAGTACTTC	CASSLAGLSYEQYF
few	TRBV3-1/TRBV3-2	TRBD1	TRBJ1-2	TGTGCCAGCAGCCGAGGGACAGGGGGCGATTACTATGGCTACACCTTC	CASSRGTGGDYYGYTF
NA	TRBV27	TRBD1	TRBJ1-5	TGTGCCAGCAGTTTAGGCAGGGGGCTTAGCAATCAGCCCCAGCATTTT	CASSLGRGLSNQPQHF
once	TRBV10-3	TRBD1	TRBJ1-3	TGTGCCACCTTGATAAACAGGGGGGGAAATGGAAACACCATATATTTT	CATLINRGGNGNTIYF
NA	TRBV28	TRBD1	TRBJ1-1	TGTGCCAGCAGTTTGACAGGGCGTAGCGCTGAAGCTTTCTTT	CASSLTGRSAEAFF
few	TRBV4-1	NA	TRBJ1-2	TGCGCCAGCAGCCAAGGGGATCGGGAGGATGGCTACACCTTC	CASSQGDREDGYTF
NA	TRBV2	TRBD2	TRBJ2-1	TGTGCCAGCAGTCCGACTAGCGGGAGGGACAATGAGCAGTTCTTC	CASSPTSGRDNEQFF
NA	TRBV15	NA	TRBJ2-3	TGTGCCACCAGCAGAGGGCTCTGGTCTACAGATACGCAGTATTTT	CATSRGLWSTDTQYF
NA	TRBV19	NA	TRBJ1-6	TGTGCCAGTAGTAATCCTAGGAGGGACTCACCCCTCCACTTT	CASSNPRRDSPLHF